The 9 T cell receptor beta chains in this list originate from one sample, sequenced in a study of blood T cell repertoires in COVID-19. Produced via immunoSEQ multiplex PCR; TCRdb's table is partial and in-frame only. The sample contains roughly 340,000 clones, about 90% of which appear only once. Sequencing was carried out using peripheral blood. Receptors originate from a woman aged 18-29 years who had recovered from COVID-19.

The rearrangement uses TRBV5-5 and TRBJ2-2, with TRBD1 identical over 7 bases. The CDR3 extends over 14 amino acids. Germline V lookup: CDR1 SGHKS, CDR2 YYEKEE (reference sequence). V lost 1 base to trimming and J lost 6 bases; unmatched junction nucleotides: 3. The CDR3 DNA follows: TGTGCCAGCAGCTTGACGACAGGGCCCGGGGAGCTGTTTTTT. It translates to CASSLTTGPGELFF.

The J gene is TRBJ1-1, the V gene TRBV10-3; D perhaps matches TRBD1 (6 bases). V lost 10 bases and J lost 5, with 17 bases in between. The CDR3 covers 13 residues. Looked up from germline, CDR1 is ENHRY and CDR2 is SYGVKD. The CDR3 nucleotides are TGTGCCAGCAGGGGTTCAGGGTGGACTGAAGCTTTCTTT. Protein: CASRGSGWTEAFF.

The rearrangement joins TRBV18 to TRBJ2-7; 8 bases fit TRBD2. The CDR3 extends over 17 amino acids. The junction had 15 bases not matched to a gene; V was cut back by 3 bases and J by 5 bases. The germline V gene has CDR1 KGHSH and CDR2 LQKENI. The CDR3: CASSPGAGGALGDEQYV. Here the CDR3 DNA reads TGTGCCAGCTCACCCGGTGCGGGGGGAGCCCTCGGGGACGAGCAGTACGTC.

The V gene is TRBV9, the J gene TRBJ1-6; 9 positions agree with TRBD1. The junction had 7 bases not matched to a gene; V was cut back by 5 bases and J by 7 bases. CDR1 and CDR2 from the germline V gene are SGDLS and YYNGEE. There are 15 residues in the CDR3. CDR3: CASSQGQGDNSPLHF. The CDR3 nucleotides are TGTGCCAGCAGTCAGGGACAGGGCGACAATTCACCCCTCCACTTT.

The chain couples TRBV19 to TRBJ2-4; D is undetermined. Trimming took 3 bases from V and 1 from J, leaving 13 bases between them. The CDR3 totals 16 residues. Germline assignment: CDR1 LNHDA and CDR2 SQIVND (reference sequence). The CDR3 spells CASSIGWSLAKNIQYF. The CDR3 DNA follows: TGTGCCAGTAGTATTGGGTGGAGTTTGGCCAAAAACATTCAGTACTTC.

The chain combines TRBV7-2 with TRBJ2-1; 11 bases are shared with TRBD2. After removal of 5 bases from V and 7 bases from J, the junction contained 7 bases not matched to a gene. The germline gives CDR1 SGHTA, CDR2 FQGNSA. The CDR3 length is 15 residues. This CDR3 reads CASSAGTSGQNEQFF. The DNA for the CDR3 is TGTGCCAGCAGCGCCGGGACTAGCGGCCAAAATGAGCAGTTCTTC.

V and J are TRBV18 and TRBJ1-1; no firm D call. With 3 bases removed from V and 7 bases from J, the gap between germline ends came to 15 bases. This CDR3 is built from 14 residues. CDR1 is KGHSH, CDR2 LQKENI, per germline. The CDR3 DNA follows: TGTGCCAGCTCACCCTCGAGGGCGCGTGGTGAAGCTTTCTTT. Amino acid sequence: CASSPSRARGEAFF.

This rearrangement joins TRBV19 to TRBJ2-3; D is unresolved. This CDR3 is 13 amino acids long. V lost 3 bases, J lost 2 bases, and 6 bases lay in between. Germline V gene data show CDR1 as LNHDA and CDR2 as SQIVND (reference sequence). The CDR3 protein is CASSIRVTDTQYF. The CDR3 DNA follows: TGTGCCAGTAGTATTCGGGTCACAGATACGCAGTATTTT.

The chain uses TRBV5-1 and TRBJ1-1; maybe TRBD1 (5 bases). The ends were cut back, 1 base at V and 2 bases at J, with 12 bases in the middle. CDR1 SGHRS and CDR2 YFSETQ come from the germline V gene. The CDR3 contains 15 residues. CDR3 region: CASSLNPGLNTEAFF. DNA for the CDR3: TGCGCCAGCAGCTTGAATCCGGGACTTAACACTGAAGCTTTCTTT.